This T cell receptor beta chain stems from a study of T-cell memory formation after mild COVID-19. TCRdb reprocessed the 5' RACE reads via MiXCR and lists one record per CDR3 protein. The table records about 240,000 distinct CDR3 sequences, roughly a tenth of them present only once. The germline V and J ends were trimmed by 6 bases and 3 bases, with 20 bases remaining between them. Germline loops: CDR1 PRHDT, CDR2 FYEKMQ (reference sequence). This CDR3 has 17 amino acids. V gene TRBV13 combines with J gene TRBJ2-2; no clear D gene. This TCR was sampled from a man between 18 and 35 years old who had mild COVID-19 (a few samples of this study predate the infection). Cell type and time point are not known. Input material: PBMCs or a T cell subset sorted from them (not recorded which). The DNA for the CDR3 is TGTGCCAGCAGATATAGTCTGGGCTCCGTGGACACCGGGGAGCTGTTTTTT. Translation: CASRYSLGSVDTGELFF.